These 8 T cell receptor beta chains were all obtained from the same sample, sequenced in a study of beta chain features in type 1 diabetes. As every portion of the isolated RNA was reverse transcribed, the sequencing read expressed TCRB transcripts. This table comes from immunoSEQ multiplex PCR, and its TCRdb copy is limited to in-frame clones, with some not included. Of about 900,000 clones listed, about 17% were seen once; the top ten hold about 0.02%. The specimen was naive CD4+ T cells from blood. The receptors shown here come from a woman in her late teens or twenties in good health.

This clone has just one count. CDR3 protein: CASSQGGPRRGEQYF. In DNA form, the CDR3 reads TGTGCCAGCAGCCAAGGGGGGCCCCGTCGAGGGGAGCAGTACTTC. The V gene is TRBV5-4, the J gene TRBJ2-7; D may correspond to TRBD1 or TRBD2 (6 bases each). V was shortened by 4 bases and J by 7 bases, with 21 bases between the two germline ends. The germline V gene has CDR1 SGHNT and CDR2 YYREEE (reference sequence). CDR3 length: 15 residues. The full variable domain, in which reference TRBV5-4 and TRBJ2-7 provide the parts outside the CDR3, is ETGVTQSPTHLIKTRGQQVTLRCSSQSGHNTVSWYQQALGQGPQFIFQYYREEENGRGNFPPRFSGLQFPNYSSELNVNALELDDSALYLCASSQGGPRRGEQYFGPGTRLTVT.

The V and J genes are TRBV7-2 and TRBJ2-5; D not certain. V lost 4 bases to trimming and J lost 0 bases, with 9 bases between them. From germline, CDR1 is SGHTA and CDR2 FQGNSA. The CDR3 is 14 amino acids. The CDR3 bases are TGTGCCAGCAGCTCCGGGTGGTACCAAGAGACCCAGTACTTC. Its translation: CASSSGWYQETQYF.

This clone was found a few times. The DNA for the CDR3 is TGTGCCAGCAGTTACTCGAGGACACGCACAGATACGCAGTATTTT. Protein: CASSYSRTRTDTQYF. The chain links TRBV6-5 to TRBJ2-3, with a tentative D call TRBD1 (5 bases). Germline V gene lookup returns CDR1 MNHEY and CDR2 SVGAGI. The CDR3 runs 15 residues. Trimming pared 0 bases from V and 1 base from J, leaving 8 bases between.

The gene calls are TRBV28 and TRBJ2-1; TRBD1 matches at 10 bases. Per the germline V gene, CDR1 is MDHEN and CDR2 is SYDVKM. V was pared by 7 bases and J by 13 bases, with 16 bases of the junction left unmatched. There are 15 residues in the CDR3. The CDR3 DNA reads as TGTGCCAGCACCTTGGGGACAGGGGCCGCCATGGCCCAGTTCTTC. Translated, it gives CASTLGTGAAMAQFF.

A note on this clone: This sample also contains other DNA sequences that code for the same CDR3. The chain employs TRBV4-3 and TRBJ2-7, with 8 bases lining up with TRBD2. This CDR3 has 14 residues. The germline CDR1 and CDR2 sequences are LGHNA and YSLEER. V was clipped by 1 base and J by 1 base; unmatched bases: 0. In nucleotides, the CDR3 is TGCGCCAGCAGCCAAGTAGCGGGATCCTACGAGCAGTACTTC. It encodes CASSQVAGSYEQYF.

The J gene is TRBJ2-2, the V gene TRBV7-3, with a tentative D call TRBD1 (5 bases). The CDR3 has 14 amino acids. V was shortened by 5 bases and J by 2 bases, with 9 bases between the two germline ends. Germline-derived CDR1 and CDR2 are SGHTA and FQGTGA. The CDR3 is CASSPDTNTGELFF. The CDR3 nucleotides are TGTGCCAGCAGCCCGGACACTAACACCGGGGAGCTGTTTTTT.

The V and J genes are TRBV28 and TRBJ2-2; D tentatively reads TRBD1 or TRBD2 (5 bases each). The CDR3 spans 17 residues. In germline, CDR1 is MDHEN, CDR2 SYDVKM. Trimming pared 1 base from V and 8 bases from J, leaving 20 bases between. For the CDR3, the DNA is TGTGCCAGCAGTTTATATCACGGGACCCGAGTCTCGGGGGAGCTGTTTTTT. It encodes CASSLYHGTRVSGELFF.

The gene calls are TRBV5-1 and TRBJ1-2; D perhaps matches TRBD1 (5 bases). The CDR3 is 16 residues long. V was shortened by 0 bases and J by 3 bases, with 15 bases between the two germline ends. Germline V lookup: CDR1 SGHRS, CDR2 YFSETQ. CDR3 DNA sequence: TGCGCCAGCAGCTTGGCCACTGGGACCGCGTACTATGGCTACACCTTC. It encodes CASSLATGTAYYGYTF.